A selection of T cell receptor beta chains follows, all from one sample in a study of blood T cells in healthy people across ages. TCRdb fed the 5' RACE reads into MiXCR, producing one record per CDR3 protein. The sample holds roughly 800,000 distinct CDR3 sequences; roughly 64% are singletons and the top ten take approximately 23%. The sample taken for sequencing was blood. These receptors were obtained from a man in his thirties or forties in good health. CDR3s leave out the opening cysteine and the closing phenylalanine or tryptophan. Size tells how often a clone was seen (once, few, many) or the class of an expanded clone, and some rows leave it out.

>-|TRBJ2-7|TRBV7-2
ASSLGGSVQY
>once|TRBJ2-3|TRBV4-2
ASSPKTSGETQY
>many|TRBJ2-7|TRBV7-9
ASSPRSYEQY
>few|TRBJ2-7|TRBV7-2
ASSLVGLFTYEQY
>once|TRBJ2-5|TRBV7-2
ASSLSRIGRETQY
>once|TRBJ1-2|TRBV12-3/TRBV12-4
ASGRQGDGYT
>many|TRBJ2-7|TRBV12-3/TRBV12-4
ASSLALYREQY
>-|TRBJ2-1|TRBV19
ASSLTAPGDRVFDEQF
>-|TRBJ2-7|TRBV6-5
ASSYATGYYEQY
>-|TRBJ2-1|TRBV29-1
SVVRGGNNEQF
>-|TRBJ2-7|TRBV29-1
SAYDRDSTDYEQY
>-|TRBJ2-7|TRBV13
ASSSQDRYEQY
>few|TRBJ2-5|TRBV7-2
ASSSQGGKETQY
>-|-|TRBV6-6
ASSPSGSWYEQY
>-|TRBJ1-2|TRBV4-1
ASSQDPTGVYGYT
>-|TRBJ2-2|TRBV7-2
ASSDDFNTGELF
>-|TRBJ1-2|TRBV12-3/TRBV12-4
ASTNYISGVDGYT
>-|TRBJ2-7|TRBV5-5
ASSLSGTSFYEQY
>-|TRBJ2-1|TRBV9
ASSVSGAVNEQF
>-|TRBJ1-1|TRBV20-1
SARVGRDMSTEAF
>-|TRBJ2-5|TRBV7-6
ASSPYFLAARETQY
>few|TRBJ1-2|TRBV29-1
SVDKGLT
>few|TRBJ2-1|TRBV18
ASTKQDSSYNEQF
>-|TRBJ2-5|TRBV10-3
AIFPIETQY
>-|TRBJ1-6|TRBV12-3/TRBV12-4
ASSRDRGLSPLH
>-|TRBJ2-5|TRBV28
ASISGAGPCQETQY
>-|TRBJ2-1|TRBV15
ATSRDRAWVNEQF
>-|TRBJ2-7|TRBV7-9
ASSLANSDREYDYEQY
>-|TRBJ2-1|TRBV7-2
ASTVQLGGNEQF
>few|TRBJ2-7|TRBV28
ASNAYLGTGRNEQY
>-|TRBJ1-6|TRBV20-1
SARAPGDSPLH
>-|-|TRBV5-1
ASSDLAGVSNEQY
>-|TRBJ2-1|TRBV7-2
ASSLQAGGFYNEQF
>-|-|TRBV29-1
STRNRRLASIRETQY
>-|TRBJ2-5|TRBV4-2
ASSQEFVGGDRQETQY
>-|TRBJ2-7|TRBV11-2
ASSLDRAGVEQY
>-|TRBJ2-5|TRBV12-3/TRBV12-4
ASSLGGIQKTQY
>-|TRBJ1-6|TRBV12-3/TRBV12-4
ASSPQTGENSPLH
>few|-|TRBV27
ASSLIGDLYEQY
>-|TRBJ2-5|TRBV5-1
ASSSRTVAGGPEETQY
>-|TRBJ1-6|TRBV20-1
SARGSGDSPLH
>few|TRBJ2-4|TRBV6-5
ASSYSIYQVEAKNIQY
>-|TRBJ1-6|TRBV5-1
ASSLVMDRSNSPLH
>few|TRBJ1-5|TRBV2
ASSGRVSQPQH
>-|TRBJ2-1|TRBV10-3
AISEPGAGGYNEQF
>-|TRBJ1-2|TRBV11-2
ASSPTRQGVYGYT
>-|TRBJ1-2|TRBV9
ASSVGPPRGTTSYT